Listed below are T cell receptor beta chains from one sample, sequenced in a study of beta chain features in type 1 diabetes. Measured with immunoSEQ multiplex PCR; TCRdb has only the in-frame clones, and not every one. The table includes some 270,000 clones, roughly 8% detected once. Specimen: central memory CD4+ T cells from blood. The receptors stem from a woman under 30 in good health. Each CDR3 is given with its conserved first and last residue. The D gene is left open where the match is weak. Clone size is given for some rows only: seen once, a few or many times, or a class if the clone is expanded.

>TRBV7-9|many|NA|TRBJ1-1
TGTGCCAGCAGCTCCGGACAGTACACTGAAGCTTTCTTT
CASSSGQYTEAFF
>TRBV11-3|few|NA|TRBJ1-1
TGTGCCAGCAGCGACATACTAGTGAACACTGAAGCTTTCTTT
CASSDILVNTEAFF
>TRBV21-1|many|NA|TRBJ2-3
TGTGCCAGCAGCAAACGGGTTGGAGACAGGGCTCTCGATACGCAGTATTTT
CASSKRVGDRALDTQYF
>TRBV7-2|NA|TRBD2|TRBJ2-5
TGTGCCAGCAGCTTTCTTGGTAGCGGGGGGCAAGAGACCCAGTACTTC
CASSFLGSGGQETQYF
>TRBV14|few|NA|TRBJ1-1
TGTGCCAGCAGCCAAGGTAACTCGGCTGAAGCTTTCTTT
CASSQGNSAEAFF
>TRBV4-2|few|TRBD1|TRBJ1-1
TGTGCCAGCAGGATCGGACAGGGGGGGACTGAAGCTTTCTTT
CASRIGQGGTEAFF
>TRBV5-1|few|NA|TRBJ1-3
TGCGCCAGCAGCTTGGACGGCTCCCTGGGAAACACCATATATTTT
CASSLDGSLGNTIYF
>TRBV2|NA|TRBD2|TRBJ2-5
TGTGCCAGCAGTGACGGGCTAGCGGGGGGAGAGACCCAGTACTTC
CASSDGLAGGETQYF
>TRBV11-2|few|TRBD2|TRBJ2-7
TGTGCCAGCAGCCCAACGACTAGCGGGAGGACCTCTTACGAGCAGTACTTC
CASSPTTSGRTSYEQYF
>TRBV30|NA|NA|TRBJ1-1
TGTGCCTGGAACAGGGAGGGGGAAGCTTTCTTT
CAWNREGEAFF
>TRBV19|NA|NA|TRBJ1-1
TGTGCCAGTAGTCGCCAACATAACACTGAAGCTTTCTTT
CASSRQHNTEAFF
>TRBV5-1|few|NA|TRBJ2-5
TGCGCCAGCAGCTACCAGGGTAGGGAGACCCAGTACTTC
CASSYQGRETQYF
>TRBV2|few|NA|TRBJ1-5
TGTGCCAGCGGATGGGAGAGTAATCAGCCCCAGCATTTT
CASGWESNQPQHF
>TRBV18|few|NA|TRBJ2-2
TGTGCCAGCTCACCTAACCCAGTTGCGAACACCGGGGAGCTGTTTTTT
CASSPNPVANTGELFF
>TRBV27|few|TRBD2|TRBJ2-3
TGTGCCAGCAGCCCCGGGGGGGGCACAGATACGCAGTATTTT
CASSPGGGTDTQYF
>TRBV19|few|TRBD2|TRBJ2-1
TGTTCCAGTAGTATGGGACTAGCGGGGGGGCGAGATTACAATGAGCAGTTCTTC
CSSSMGLAGGRDYNEQFF
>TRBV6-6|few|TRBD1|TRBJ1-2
TGTGCCAGCAGTTACTACAGGACAGGGGGGAACTATGGCTACACCTTC
CASSYYRTGGNYGYTF
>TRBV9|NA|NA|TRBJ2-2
TGTGCCAGCAGCGTAGAACTAGTAGCAAACACCGGGGAGCTGTTTTTT
CASSVELVANTGELFF
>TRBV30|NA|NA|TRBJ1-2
TGTGCCTGGAGTGTACTCTTAGGACAGAGACATGGCTACACCTTC
CAWSVLLGQRHGYTF
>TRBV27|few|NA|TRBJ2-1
TGTGCCAGCAGTCAACGCGGGGGCGGGGTAGTCAATGAGCAGTTCTTC
CASSQRGGGVVNEQFF
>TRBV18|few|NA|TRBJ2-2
TGTGCCAGCTCACCACAGCCCAGGGGGGACACCGGGGAGCTGTTTTTT
CASSPQPRGDTGELFF
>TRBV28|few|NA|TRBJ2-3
TGTGCCAGCAGGTCCTTGATGGTACATACGCAGTATTTT
CASRSLMVHTQYF
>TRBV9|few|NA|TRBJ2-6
TGTGCCAGCAGCGGCCCGTTGAGTCGGTATGGGGCCAACGTCCTGACTTTC
CASSGPLSRYGANVLTF
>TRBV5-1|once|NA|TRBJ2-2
TGCGCCAGCAGCTTAGGACCCATGAACACCGGGGAGCTGTTTTTT
CASSLGPMNTGELFF
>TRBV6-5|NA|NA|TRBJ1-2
TGTGCCAGCAGTTACTCTTCAGGTTCTAACTATGGCTACACCTTC
CASSYSSGSNYGYTF
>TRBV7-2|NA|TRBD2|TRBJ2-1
TGTGCCAGCAGCTTGGGACTACACAATGAGCAGTTCTTC
CASSLGLHNEQFF
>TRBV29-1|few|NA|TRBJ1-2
TGCAGCGTTGAAGATCAGGGACTCGGGCATGGCTACACCTTC
CSVEDQGLGHGYTF
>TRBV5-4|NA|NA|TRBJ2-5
TGTGCCAGCAGCCCGGGGGCGCAAGAGACCCAGTACTTC
CASSPGAQETQYF
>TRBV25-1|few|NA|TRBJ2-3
TGTGCCAGCAGTGAGCGGGGCAGGGGGACCACAGATACGCAGTATTTT
CASSERGRGTTDTQYF
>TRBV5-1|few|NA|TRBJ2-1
TGCGCCAGCAGCGTCTTTGCAAACAATGAGCAGTTCTTC
CASSVFANNEQFF
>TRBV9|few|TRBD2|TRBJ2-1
TGTGCCAGCAGCGGACAACTAGCGGGAGGGCGGGGTGAGCAGTTCTTC
CASSGQLAGGRGEQFF
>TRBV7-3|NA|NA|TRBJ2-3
TGTGCCAGCAGCTTGACCGGGACCCCGGGAAATACGCAGTATTTT
CASSLTGTPGNTQYF
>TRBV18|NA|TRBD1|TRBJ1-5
TGTGCCAGCTCACTCGGACAGGGGGGAGAGACGCATTTT
CASSLGQGGETHF
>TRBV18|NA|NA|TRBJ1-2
TGTGCCAGCTCACCACAGGGTGATGGGTATGGCTACACCTTC
CASSPQGDGYGYTF
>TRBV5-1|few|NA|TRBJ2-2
TGCGCCAGCAGCTTTATGGACACGCGCACCGGGGAGCTGTTTTTT
CASSFMDTRTGELFF
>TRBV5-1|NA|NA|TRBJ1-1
TGCGCCAGCAGCTTCGACGGGGCCAACACTGAAGCTTTCTTT
CASSFDGANTEAFF
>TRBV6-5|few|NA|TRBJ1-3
TGTGCCAGCAGTTACTGGGCAGGCTCTGGAAACACCATATATTTT
CASSYWAGSGNTIYF
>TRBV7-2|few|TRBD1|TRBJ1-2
TGTGCCAGCAGCTCGGGACAGGACCCAATATGGGGCTACACCTTC
CASSSGQDPIWGYTF
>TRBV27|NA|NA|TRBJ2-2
TGTGCCAGCAGTCGCACCGGGGAGCTGTTTTTT
CASSRTGELFF
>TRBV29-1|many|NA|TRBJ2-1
TGCAGCGTTGAGGCACCGGCCTACAATGAGCAGTTCTTC
CSVEAPAYNEQFF
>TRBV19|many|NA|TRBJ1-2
TGTGCCAGTAGTAAGGAGGTTAGGGCAGCGGCTAATGGCTACACCTTC
CASSKEVRAAANGYTF
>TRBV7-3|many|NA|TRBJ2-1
TGTGCCAGCAGCTTACAGGCAAACAATGAGCAGTTCTTC
CASSLQANNEQFF
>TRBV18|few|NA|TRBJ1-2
TGTGCCAGCTCGGGACGGGACTATGGCTACACCTTC
CASSGRDYGYTF
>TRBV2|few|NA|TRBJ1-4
TGTGCCAGCAGTGAACCCAGAAATGAAAAACTGTTTTTT
CASSEPRNEKLFF
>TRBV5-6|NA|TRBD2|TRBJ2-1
TGTGCCAGCAGCTTGGCGAGCCTAGCGGGAGGTCACTCCTACAATGAGCAGTTCTTC
CASSLASLAGGHSYNEQFF
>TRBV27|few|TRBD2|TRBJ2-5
TGTGCCAGCAGTCTTCGGACTAGAGCCGAGACCCAGTACTTC
CASSLRTRAETQYF
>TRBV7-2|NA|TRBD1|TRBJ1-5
TGTGCCAGCAGCTTCGACAGGGGCCTCAATCAGCCCCAGCATTTT
CASSFDRGLNQPQHF
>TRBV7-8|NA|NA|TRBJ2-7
TGTGCCAGCAGCTTTGGGCCCGAGACTAGTCTTCGCGAGCAGTACTTC
CASSFGPETSLREQYF
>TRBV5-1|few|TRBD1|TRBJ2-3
TGCGCCAGCAGCCCTACAGGGGTGGCAGATACGCAGTATTTT
CASSPTGVADTQYF
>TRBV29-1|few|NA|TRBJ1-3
TGCAGCGTTGGAGGAGGTGGAAACACCATATATTTT
CSVGGGGNTIYF
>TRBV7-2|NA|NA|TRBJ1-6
TGTGCCAGCAGCTTAGCGCGGGATACACCCCTCCACTTT
CASSLARDTPLHF